The 28 T cell receptor beta chains below were found in one sample sequenced in a study of T cells in Graves' hyperthyroidism and ophthalmopathy (dated by TCRdb to between 2018 and 2020). The library came from multiplex PCR. The listed sequencing device is Illumina HiSeq 2000. Amplification of TCR beta CDR3 regions was carried out from RNA transcripts. A first-round RT-PCR of the TCR CDR3 used the HTBI primer set with the Qiagen OneStep RT-PCR kit. TCRdb trimmed the raw reads at Q25, called clones with MiXCR and kept productive beta chains. Entries that share a CDR3 protein sequence are merged under the most common genes and DNA. This sample holds 150,000 to 200,000 distinct CDR3 sequences; about 9.4% were observed only once. Clones ranked in the top ten supply around 20% of the sample. Sequenced material: blood. The source is a woman aged 18-29 years with Graves' hyperthyroidism that later progressed to Graves' ophthalmopathy.

This clonotype was seen repeatedly, ten times or more. This sequence joins TRBV2 and TRBJ1-1; D is uncertain. Trimming took off 7 bases at V and 1 base at J, with 4 bases between the two ends. CDR1 is SNHLY and CDR2 is FYNNEI in the germline V gene. The CDR3 runs to 11 residues. Written as DNA, the CDR3 is TGTGCCAGCATGGCGAACACTGAAGCTTTCTTT. This sequence encodes CASMANTEAFF. The whole variable domain, filled in from reference TRBV2 and TRBJ1-1, reads EPEVTQTPSHQVTQMGQEVILRCVPISNHLYFYWYRQILGQKVEFLVSFYNNEISEKSEIFDDQFSVERPDGSNFTLKIRSTKLEDSAMYFCASMANTEAFFGQGTRLTVV.

This clonotype was picked up many times. The chain couples TRBV28 to TRBJ1-1; D remains unclear. The CDR3 has 13 amino acids. Germline CDR1 is MDHEN and CDR2 is SYDVKM. The V end lost 10 bases, the J end lost 0 bases, and 12 bases lay between the germline ends. The CDR3 nucleotides are TGTGCCACCCTTGACTCCATGAACACTGAAGCTTTCTTT. Its translation is CATLDSMNTEAFF. Drawing the rest from reference TRBV28 and TRBJ1-1, the complete variable domain is DVKVTQSSRYLVKRTGEKVFLECVQDMDHENMFWYRQDPGLGLRLIYFSYDVKMKEKGDIPEGYSVSREKKERFSLILESASTNQTSMYLCATLDSMNTEAFFGQGTRLTVV.

At least ten counts were recorded for this clonotype. The rearrangement joins TRBV12-5 to TRBJ2-2; 12 bases align to TRBD2. Germline lookup yields CDR1 LGHNT and CDR2 FRNRAP. V dropped 1 base and J dropped 0; count of bases not matched to a gene: 6. CDR3 length equals 19 residues. The CDR3 protein is CASGLELAGGEANTGELFF. The CDR3 DNA sequence: TGTGCTAGTGGTTTGGAACTAGCGGGAGGAGAGGCGAACACCGGGGAGCTGTTTTTT.

In this sample, this clonotype turned up many times. This chain connects TRBV12-3 or TRBV12-4 to TRBJ2-3; 12 nucleotides align to TRBD2. The CDR3 contains 13 residues. V shed 6 bases, J shed 7 bases, and the junction held 2 bases outside the gene matches. The DNA for the CDR3 is TGTGCCAGCAGCCTAGCGGGGGGGAATACGCAGTATTTT. This codes for CASSLAGGNTQYF.

This clonotype has at least ten counts. J is TRBJ2-1 and V is TRBV2; TRBD2 matches 15 bases. V trimming: 6 bases; J trimming: 6 bases; junction bases outside the gene matches: 15. The CDR3 is 19 residues long. Germline CDR1 SNHLY, CDR2 FYNNEI. The CDR3 sequence is CASSPRTSGGALYGNEQFF. CDR3 DNA sequence: TGTGCCAGCAGCCCTAGGACTAGCGGGGGGGCTCTTTATGGCAATGAGCAGTTCTTC. Based on the CDR3 plus reference TRBV2 and TRBJ2-1, the full variable domain is EPEVTQTPSHQVTQMGQEVILRCVPISNHLYFYWYRQILGQKVEFLVSFYNNEISEKSEIFDDQFSVERPDGSNFTLKIRSTKLEDSAMYFCASSPRTSGGALYGNEQFFGPGTRLTVL.

This clonotype showed up many times. The CDR3 DNA reads as TGCAGTGCTGGAGGGAGGTTAAACACTGAAGCTTTCTTT. Translating gives CSAGGRLNTEAFF. The rearrangement uses TRBV20-1 and TRBJ1-1; no clear D gene. The CDR3 is 13 amino acids. Trimming left V 5 bases short and J 2 bases short, with 12 bases between. The germline CDR1 and CDR2 sequences are DFQATT and SNEGSKA (reference sequence).

J is TRBJ2-1 and V is TRBV7-2; the match to TRBD2 covers 10 bases. The germline CDR1 and CDR2 sequences are SGHTA and FQGNSA. This CDR3 region has 15 residues. The V and J ends lost 3 bases and 6 bases, in that order; junction bases with no gene match: 5. The CDR3 nucleotides read TGTGCCAGCAGCTTCGGGACTAGCGTCACCAATGAGCAGTTCTTC. The encoded protein is CASSFGTSVTNEQFF.

This clonotype was recorded many times. The chain is built from TRBV5-1 and TRBJ2-1; D remains ambiguous. The CDR3 has 12 amino acids. V gave up 0 bases and J gave up 6 bases, with 4 bases separating them. Germline V gene sequence: CDR1 SGHRS, CDR2 YFSETQ. CDR3: CASSLGFNEQFF. CDR3 bases: TGCGCCAGCAGCTTGGGCTTCAATGAGCAGTTCTTC.

V is TRBV6-5 and J is TRBJ2-5; TRBD1 might be the D (6 bases). The germline V gene has CDR1 MNHEY and CDR2 SVGAGI. This CDR3 has 16 amino acids. Trimming stripped 0 bases from V and 1 base from J, with 12 bases between. CDR3 nucleotides: TGTGCCAGCAGTTACTCTGGAGGACAGACCCAAGAGACCCAGTACTTC. This sequence encodes CASSYSGGQTQETQYF.

There are many counts of this clonotype. CDR3 bases: TGTGCCGCCACCCAGACAGGGAGCAATCAGCCCCAGCATTTT. It codes for CAATQTGSNQPQHF. The chain links TRBV6-1 to TRBJ1-5, with TRBD1 identical over 7 bases. The V segment lost 11 bases and the J segment 1 base; nucleotides outside the gene matches: 8. From germline, CDR1 is MNHNS and CDR2 SASEGT. The CDR3 totals 14 residues.

This clonotype turned up a few times. The chain carries TRBV10-3 and TRBJ2-3, with D perhaps being TRBD1 or TRBD2 (5 bases each). Germline loops: CDR1 ENHRY, CDR2 SYGVKD. The V end lost 10 bases, the J end lost 0 bases, and 17 bases lay between the germline ends. The CDR3 runs to 15 residues. This CDR3 is CASRDLNTSTDTQYF. DNA for the CDR3: TGTGCCAGCCGGGACCTTAATACTAGCACAGATACGCAGTATTTT.

The sample holds many counts of this clonotype. This chain links TRBV7-8 with TRBJ1-2; TRBD1 is a possible D gene (6 bases). This CDR3 is 15 amino acids long. The ends were cut back, 5 bases at V and 8 bases at J, with 21 bases in the middle. Germline loops: CDR1 SGHVS, CDR2 FQNEAQ. CDR3 in DNA: TGTGCCAGCAGCCTCGTTACGTGGGGGCTGGGAGGCTACACCTTC. This sequence encodes CASSLVTWGLGGYTF. The variable domain in full, with the rest retrieved from reference TRBV7-8 and TRBJ1-2, is GAGVSQSPRYKVAKRGQDVALRCDPISGHVSLFWYQQALGQGPEFLTYFQNEAQLDKSGLPSDRFFAERPEGSVSTLKIQRTQQEDSAVYLCASSLVTWGLGGYTFGSGTRLTVV.

This clonotype was seen many times. The chain has TRBV9 and TRBJ2-3; D remains unclear. Germline V gene data show CDR1 as SGDLS and CDR2 as YYNGEE. V lost 0 bases, J lost 2 bases, and 10 bases lay in between. This CDR3 contains 15 residues. Written as DNA, the CDR3 is TGTGCCAGCAGCGTAGAAAGGGCTTTCACAGATACGCAGTATTTT. Residues: CASSVERAFTDTQYF.

The chain links TRBV28 to TRBJ2-7; tentatively, D is TRBD1 (6 bases). V lost 3 bases and J 4 bases, leaving 16 bases between the germline ends. The length of the CDR3 is 15 residues. CDR1 is MDHEN and CDR2 is SYDVKM in the germline V gene. The CDR3: CASSFWRQGLYEQYF. DNA for the CDR3: TGTGCCAGCAGTTTTTGGCGGCAGGGGCTGTACGAGCAGTACTTC.

This clonotype was counted many times. The chain couples TRBV7-2 to TRBJ2-2; D perhaps matches TRBD2 (6 bases). V dropped 5 bases and J dropped 5 bases, with 15 bases sitting between them. Germline V lookup: CDR1 SGHTA, CDR2 FQGNSA. CDR3 length: 15 amino acids. The CDR3 DNA is TGTGCCAGCAGCCCCCCCCTAGCGTTAACCGGGGAGCTGTTTTTT. The encoded protein is CASSPPLALTGELFF. Complete variable domain (other parts from reference TRBV7-2 and TRBJ2-2): GAGVSQSPSNKVTEKGKDVELRCDPISGHTALYWYRQSLGQGLEFLIYFQGNSAPDKSGLPSDRFSAERTGGSVSTLTIQRTQQEDSAVYLCASSPPLALTGELFFGEGSRLTVL.

The rearrangement links TRBV6-2 or TRBV6-3 to TRBJ2-3, with no clear D. Germline V gene sequence: CDR1 MNHEY, CDR2 SVGEGT. Trimming cost V 6 bases and J 8 bases, with 15 bases left between them. The CDR3 covers 13 residues. The CDR3 loop reads CASRIIGKGTQYF. The CDR3 DNA sequence: TGTGCCAGCAGGATAATAGGAAAAGGTACGCAGTATTTT.

This clonotype showed up many times. The chain links TRBV6-1 to TRBJ2-6; tentatively, D is TRBD1 or TRBD2 (5 bases each). Trimming removed 5 bases from V and 0 bases from J, with 8 bases in between. Per germline, CDR1 MNHNS and CDR2 SASEGT. This CDR3 is 15 amino acids long. This chain's CDR3 is CASSKGSSGANVLTF. The DNA of the CDR3 is TGTGCCAGCAGTAAGGGGAGCTCTGGGGCCAACGTCCTGACTTTC.

This chain joins TRBV19 and TRBJ2-5; 8 nucleotides match TRBD1. The CDR3 runs 15 residues. V shed 1 base and J 3 bases; nucleotides not matched to a gene: 4. Germline CDR1 is LNHDA and CDR2 is SQIVND (reference sequence). The CDR3, as DNA: TGTGCCAGTAGTATAGGGACAGGGTTTAAAGAGACCCAGTACTTC. Amino acid sequence: CASSIGTGFKETQYF. The variable domain in full, with the rest retrieved from reference TRBV19 and TRBJ2-5, is DGGITQSPKYLFRKEGQNVTLSCEQNLNHDAMYWYRQDPGQGLRLIYYSQIVNDFQKGDIAEGYSVSREKKESFPLTVTSAQKNPTAFYLCASSIGTGFKETQYFGPGTRLLVL.

This clonotype was observed many times. V gene TRBV30 combines with J gene TRBJ1-1, with D perhaps matching TRBD1 (5 bases). Trimming pared 1 base from V and 11 bases from J, leaving 23 bases between. The CDR3 consists of 15 residues. Germline assignment: CDR1 GTSNPN and CDR2 SVGIG (reference sequence). Here the CDR3 DNA reads TGTGCCTGGAGTGCAGAAGGGACGGGACTCAGTATTGCTTTCTTT. It specifies CAWSAEGTGLSIAFF.

This clonotype was seen repeatedly, ten times or more. V is TRBV19 and J is TRBJ2-2; possibly TRBD1 for D (6 bases). Germline CDR1 is LNHDA and CDR2 is SQIVND (reference sequence). Trimming left V 7 bases short and J 5 bases short, with 23 bases between. The CDR3 sequence is 17 residues long. This chain's CDR3 is CASTPGTQKVGTGELFF. The CDR3 DNA is TGTGCCAGTACCCCCGGGACACAAAAGGTTGGGACCGGGGAGCTGTTTTTT. Variable domain in full (rest from reference TRBV19 and TRBJ2-2): DGGITQSPKYLFRKEGQNVTLSCEQNLNHDAMYWYRQDPGQGLRLIYYSQIVNDFQKGDIAEGYSVSREKKESFPLTVTSAQKNPTAFYLCASTPGTQKVGTGELFFGEGSRLTVL.

This clonotype was seen ten or more times. The chain carries TRBV28 and TRBJ1-1; no firm D call. Trimming removed 6 bases from V and 4 bases from J, with 15 bases in between. This CDR3 contains 14 residues. Germline CDR1 MDHEN, CDR2 SYDVKM. The CDR3 is CASRGRARGTEAFF. CDR3 nucleotides: TGTGCCAGCAGGGGCCGGGCGCGTGGCACTGAAGCTTTCTTT.

This clonotype was counted at least ten times. This chain connects TRBV27 to TRBJ2-2, with D tentatively TRBD1 or TRBD2 (7 bases each). CDR1 is MNHEY, CDR2 SMNVEV, per germline (reference sequence). The V end lost 6 bases, the J end lost 9 bases, and 26 bases lay between the germline ends. The CDR3 has 17 residues. The CDR3 DNA follows: TGTGCCAGCAGAAAAGGGGTGGGGGAGGGGGCATTGAGGGAGCTGTTTTTT. Protein sequence: CASRKGVGEGALRELFF.

This clonotype appeared a few times. The J gene is TRBJ2-1, the V gene TRBV12-3 or TRBV12-4, with 9 bases that match TRBD2. V gave up 3 bases and J gave up 9 bases; unmatched junction bases: 6. There are 14 residues in the CDR3. This CDR3 is CASSLTSGWLEQFF. Written as DNA, the CDR3 is TGTGCCAGCAGTTTGACTAGCGGATGGCTTGAGCAGTTCTTC.

The chain has TRBV3-1 and TRBJ2-3, with a possible D match to TRBD2 (5 bases). Trimming took 0 bases from V and 0 from J, leaving 13 bases between them. This CDR3 is 17 amino acids long. In germline, CDR1 is LGHDT, CDR2 YNNKEL (reference sequence). The CDR3 sequence is CASSQDNFPGSTDTQYF. The CDR3 DNA follows: TGTGCCAGCAGCCAAGATAATTTTCCGGGAAGCACAGATACGCAGTATTTT.

The genes are TRBV5-1 and TRBJ2-5, with D perhaps being TRBD1 or TRBD2 (6 bases each). CDR3 size: 13 residues. Germline V lookup: CDR1 SGHRS, CDR2 YFSETQ. The V gene lost 8 bases and the J gene lost 5 bases, with 16 bases spanning the gap. The CDR3 nucleotides read TGCGCCAGTGCTTGGGGGGCGCGGGAGACCCAGTACTTC. Its protein product is CASAWGARETQYF. Combining the CDR3 with reference TRBV5-1 and TRBJ2-5 gives the whole variable domain KAGVTQTPRYLIKTRGQQVTLSCSPISGHRSVSWYQQTPGQGLQFLFEYFSETQRNKGNFPGRFSGRQFSNSRSEMNVSTLELGDSALYLCASAWGARETQYFGPGTRLLVL.

This clonotype was counted many times. J is TRBJ1-3 and V is TRBV11-2, with D hard to call. This CDR3 has 12 residues. The V gene lost 4 bases and the J gene lost 3 bases, with 4 bases spanning the gap. Germline CDR1 SGHAT, CDR2 FQNNGV. The CDR3 region has the DNA TGTGCCAGCAGCTCGAATGGAAACACCATATATTTT. Residues: CASSSNGNTIYF.

This clonotype showed up just a few times. The chain links TRBV20-1 to TRBJ1-1; D remains unclear. The CDR3 spans 14 residues. V was clipped by 3 bases and J by 3 bases, with 14 bases between them. Germline V lookup: CDR1 DFQATT, CDR2 SNEGSKA (reference sequence). The CDR3 DNA follows: TGCAGTGCTAGTGGAGCCACCTCGGACACTGAAGCTTTCTTT. Its protein product is CSASGATSDTEAFF.

Comment on this clonotype: At one boundary the junction diverges from the germline segment, which might be a read error. The chain recombines TRBV9 with TRBJ2-5, with D uncertain. Germline V CDR1 and CDR2: SGDLS, YYNGEE. The CDR3 is 13 amino acids. The CDR3 region is CACSPAGRETQYF. The CDR3 DNA sequence: TGTGCCTGCAGCCCAGCAGGAAGGGAGACCCAGTACTTC.